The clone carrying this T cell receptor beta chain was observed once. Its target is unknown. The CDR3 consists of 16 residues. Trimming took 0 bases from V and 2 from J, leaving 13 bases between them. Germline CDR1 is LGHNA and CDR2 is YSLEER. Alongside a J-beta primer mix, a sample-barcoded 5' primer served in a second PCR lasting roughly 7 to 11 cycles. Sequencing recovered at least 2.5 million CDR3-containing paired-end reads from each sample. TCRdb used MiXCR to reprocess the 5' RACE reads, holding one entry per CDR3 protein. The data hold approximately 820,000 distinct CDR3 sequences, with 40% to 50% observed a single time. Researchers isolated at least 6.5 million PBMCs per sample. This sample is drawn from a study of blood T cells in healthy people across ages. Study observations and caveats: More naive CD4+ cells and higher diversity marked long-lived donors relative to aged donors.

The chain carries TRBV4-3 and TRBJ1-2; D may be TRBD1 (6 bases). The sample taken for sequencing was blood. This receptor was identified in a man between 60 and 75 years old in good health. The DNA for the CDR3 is TGCGCCAGCAGCCAAGATTTGGGGGGCGTCAACTATGGCTACACCTTC. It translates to CASSQDLGGVNYGYTF.